Below are 30 T cell receptor beta chains sequenced from a single sample in a study of beta chain features in type 1 diabetes (dated by TCRdb to between 2018 and 2020). These receptors lack a known antigen. General findings and caveats noted by the study authors: A moderate but significant shortening of TCRB CDR3 length was observed in type 1 diabetes patients in all four CD4+ subsets.

Libraries were prepared through the immunoSEQ multiplex PCR assay. The High Capacity cDNA Reverse Transcription Kit was used to reverse transcribe all of the isolated RNA, meaning that expressed TCRB transcripts were what got sequenced. TCRdb took over this immuneACCESS table, retaining in-frame rearrangements with V and J assigned. Such tables are incomplete; in checked studies, under half of the missing clones stem from an unresolved V gene, and the remainder is unexplained. The sample table records 300,000 or so clones; 13% of these occur just once. The top ten clones comprise 0.013% to 0.015% of the sample. The sequenced material came from naive CD4+ T cells from blood. This specimen's cell subset or site label, per the study, means: true naive CD4+ T cells. The source of these receptors is a woman under 30 with type 1 diabetes.

Only a few counts were recorded for this clone. The chain has TRBV2 and TRBJ1-1, with D uncertain. Per germline, CDR1 SNHLY and CDR2 FYNNEI. The CDR3 spans 13 residues. The V end lost 3 bases, the J end lost 0 bases, and 5 bases lay between the germline ends. The CDR3 reads CASSDPVNTEAFF. CDR3 in DNA: TGTGCCAGCAGTGACCCCGTGAACACTGAAGCTTTCTTT.

The V and J genes are TRBV18 and TRBJ1-1, with no clear D. V gave up 3 bases and J gave up 0 bases, with 14 bases separating them. CDR3 length: 16 amino acids. Germline-derived CDR1 and CDR2 are KGHSH and LQKENI. CDR3: CASSPSSPRVNTEAFF. CDR3 coding DNA: TGTGCCAGCTCACCCTCCTCTCCTAGAGTGAACACTGAAGCTTTCTTT.

The chain carries TRBV7-9 and TRBJ2-1, with 7 bases fitting TRBD2. There are 13 residues in the CDR3. V gave up 3 bases and J gave up 8 bases; unmatched junction bases: 4. CDR1 and CDR2 (germline): SEHNR, FQNEAQ (reference sequence). DNA for the CDR3: TGTGCCAGCAGCTTTGGGGGGGAGGATGAGCAGTTCTTC. Encoded protein: CASSFGGEDEQFF.

The chain links TRBV7-2 to TRBJ2-1; TRBD1 aligns across 9 bases. This CDR3 is built from 12 residues. Germline V gene sequence: CDR1 SGHTA, CDR2 FQGNSA. V lost 6 bases to trimming and J lost 9 bases; unmatched junction nucleotides: 3. CDR3 residues: CASRGTGTEQFF. CDR3 sequence (DNA): TGTGCCAGCAGAGGGACAGGGACTGAGCAGTTCTTC.

This sequence joins TRBV30 and TRBJ1-1; D is undetermined. This CDR3 has 12 residues. V was cut by 0 bases and J by 11 bases, with 13 bases left in between. Germline CDR1 GTSNPN, CDR2 SVGIG (reference sequence). The CDR3 DNA sequence: TGTGCCTGGAGTGTACTTGCTAGTATGGCTTTCTTT. This encodes CAWSVLASMAFF.

The V call is TRBV19, the J call TRBJ2-1, with 7 bases fitting TRBD1. This CDR3 comprises 13 residues. Germline CDR1 is LNHDA and CDR2 is SQIVND (reference sequence). V was clipped by 7 bases and J by 7 bases; unmatched bases: 7. CDR3 nucleotides: TGTGCCAGTAAATCAGGGGGAATGAATGAGCAGTTCTTC. The encoded protein is CASKSGGMNEQFF.

V gene TRBV19 combines with J gene TRBJ2-5, with a tentative D call TRBD2 (5 bases). Trimming took 6 bases from V and 2 from J, leaving 10 bases between them. Germline-derived CDR1 and CDR2 are LNHDA and SQIVND (reference sequence). CDR3 length: 13 amino acids. CDR3 loop: CASRRAVQETQYF. The CDR3, as DNA: TGTGCCAGTAGACGAGCGGTTCAAGAGACCCAGTACTTC.

This clone was found a few times. The chain combines TRBV27 with TRBJ1-1; TRBD1 matches at 7 bases. J lost 0 bases, V lost 3 bases, and 10 bases had no gene match. CDR1 is MNHEY and CDR2 is SMNVEV in the germline V gene (reference sequence). The CDR3 has 17 amino acids. The CDR3, as DNA: TGTGCCAGCAGTTTCCGGGACAGAGCCCTGATGAACACTGAAGCTTTCTTT. The encoded protein is CASSFRDRALMNTEAFF.

This clone was counted a few times. This chain joins TRBV30 and TRBJ2-5; possible D gene TRBD1, 6 bases. V gave up 3 bases and J gave up 1 base, with 9 bases separating them. This CDR3 is built from 13 residues. Per germline, CDR1 GTSNPN and CDR2 SVGIG (reference sequence). CDR3 residues: CAWSGQIQETQYF. CDR3 nucleotides: TGTGCCTGGAGCGGACAGATCCAAGAGACCCAGTACTTC.

The genes are TRBV5-4 and TRBJ1-2; 8 bases are shared with TRBD1. Germline V gene lookup returns CDR1 SGHNT and CDR2 YYREEE (reference sequence). V gave up 1 base and J gave up 5 bases; unmatched junction bases: 10. The CDR3 has 16 amino acids. The CDR3 protein is CASSLPIGQGGYGYTF. The CDR3 DNA sequence: TGTGCCAGCAGCTTGCCGATCGGACAGGGAGGATATGGCTACACCTTC. Full variable domain (outside the CDR3, taken from reference TRBV5-4 and TRBJ1-2): ETGVTQSPTHLIKTRGQQVTLRCSSQSGHNTVSWYQQALGQGPQFIFQYYREEENGRGNFPPRFSGLQFPNYSSELNVNALELDDSALYLCASSLPIGQGGYGYTFGSGTRLTVV.

This clone appeared a few times. At one boundary the junction diverges from the germline segment, which might be a read error. This sequence joins TRBV18 and TRBJ1-2; 8 nucleotides align to TRBD1. The V gene's germline CDR1 is KGHSH and CDR2 LQKENI. The CDR3 is 16 residues long. The CDR3 bases are TGTGCCAGCTCCCCACGAAGGACAGGGACAGACTATGGCTACACCTTC. Translation gives CASSPRRTGTDYGYTF.

The gene calls are TRBV29-1 and TRBJ1-4, with D possibly TRBD1 on 6 matching bases. Trimming left V 4 bases short and J 7 bases short, with 16 bases between. Germline V gives CDR1 SQVTM, CDR2 ANQGSEA. The CDR3 has 14 residues. The DNA of the CDR3 is TGCAGCGTTGTATGGGGACATAGCCCTGAAAAACTGTTTTTT. It translates to CSVVWGHSPEKLFF.

In its sample, this clone was seen a few times. This chain joins TRBV6-5 and TRBJ1-2, with 10 bases that match TRBD1. The CDR3 is made up of 12 amino acids. The germline gives CDR1 MNHEY, CDR2 SVGAGI. With V trimmed by 6 bases and J by 8 bases, 3 bases remained unmatched. The CDR3 sequence is CASRGTGVGYTF. The CDR3 nucleotides read TGTGCCAGCAGGGGGACAGGGGTCGGCTACACCTTC.

This clone was found a few times. The V and J genes are TRBV28 and TRBJ2-2; 7 nucleotides agree with TRBD2. The V segment lost 7 bases and the J segment 3 bases; nucleotides outside the gene matches: 8. The CDR3 loop spans 15 amino acids. The V gene's germline CDR1 is MDHEN and CDR2 SYDVKM. The CDR3 reads CASNRGSGYTGELFF. As DNA, the CDR3 is TGTGCCAGCAACCGGGGTAGCGGGTACACCGGGGAGCTGTTTTTT.

The chain is built from TRBV6-5 and TRBJ1-2; D call uncertain. The CDR3 has 14 residues. Trimming cost V 5 bases and J 6 bases, with 16 bases left between them. Germline V gene data show CDR1 as MNHEY and CDR2 as SVGAGI. CDR3 in amino acids: CASSPRGPRNGYTF. The CDR3 region has the DNA TGTGCCAGCAGTCCACGAGGGCCCAGGAATGGCTACACCTTC.

This chain uses TRBV4-1 with TRBJ1-1, with D hard to call. V lost 1 base and J 3 bases, leaving 9 bases between the germline ends. The CDR3 has 14 amino acids. In germline, CDR1 is MGHRA, CDR2 YSYEKL. CDR3 loop: CASSQGASYTEAFF. CDR3 nucleotides: TGCGCCAGCAGCCAAGGGGCCAGTTACACTGAAGCTTTCTTT.

This clone was recorded a few times. The genes are TRBV7-2 and TRBJ2-3; a possible D gene is TRBD2 (6 bases). V gave up 4 bases and J gave up 4 bases, with 15 bases separating them. The CDR3 is made up of 15 amino acids. Germline V gene sequence: CDR1 SGHTA, CDR2 FQGNSA. CDR3 bases: TGTGCCAGCAGCTCGCGGGGCCCCGTCTCAGATACGCAGTATTTT. It is translated as CASSSRGPVSDTQYF.

J is TRBJ2-3 and V is TRBV5-1; 8 nucleotides align to TRBD2. Germline loops: CDR1 SGHRS, CDR2 YFSETQ. With 4 bases clipped from V and 3 bases from J, the junction kept 4 bases outside the gene matches. The CDR3 is made up of 14 amino acids. The CDR3 coding sequence is TGCGCCAGCAGCGACGCTAGCGGGACAGATACGCAGTATTTT. Amino acid sequence: CASSDASGTDTQYF.

Many counts were recorded for this clone. The CDR3 DNA reads TGTGCCAGCAGCCAAGATTTGGGGCTAGCGGGCACAGATACGCAGTATTTT. Its translation is CASSQDLGLAGTDTQYF. V usage is TRBV4-2 and J usage is TRBJ2-3, with TRBD2 matching 7 bases. The CDR3 is made up of 17 amino acids. Germline assignment: CDR1 LGHNA and CDR2 YNFKEQ. V dropped 0 bases and J dropped 1; count of bases not matched to a gene: 7.

The chain joins TRBV5-1 to TRBJ2-7; the match to TRBD2 covers 11 bases. V lost 2 bases and J lost 6; bases outside the gene matches: 10. The CDR3 has 16 amino acids. Germline-derived CDR1 and CDR2 are SGHRS and YFSETQ. The CDR3 nucleotides read TGCGCCAGCAGCTTTACTAGCGGGAGTCCCTATAGCGAGCAGTACTTC. Protein product: CASSFTSGSPYSEQYF.

This rearrangement joins TRBV5-1 to TRBJ2-4, with a weak D call TRBD2 (6 bases). Between the trimmed V and J ends, which lost 3 bases and 15 bases, there was a span of 13 bases. The CDR3 is 11 amino acids. Germline V gene sequence: CDR1 SGHRS, CDR2 YFSETQ. CDR3 in amino acids: CASSSGDGRYF. CDR3 coding DNA: TGCGCCAGCAGCTCGGGGGACGGCCGGTACTTC.

Comments on this clone: This sample includes further DNA sequences coding for the same CDR3. This chain joins TRBV18 and TRBJ1-5, with TRBD1 as a possible D gene (6 bases). The V and J ends lost 2 bases and 4 bases respectively, with 9 bases between them. This CDR3 is built from 14 residues. CDR1 is KGHSH and CDR2 is LQKENI in the germline V gene. CDR3 DNA: TGTGCCAGCTCACCAGGACAGCTTAATCAGCCCCAGCATTTT. It specifies CASSPGQLNQPQHF. Variable domain in full (rest from reference TRBV18 and TRBJ1-5): NAGVMQNPRHLVRRRGQEARLRCSPMKGHSHVYWYRQLPEEGLKFMVYLQKENIIDESGMPKERFSAEFPKEGPSILRIQQVVRGDSAAYFCASSPGQLNQPQHFGDGTRLSIL.

The rearrangement links TRBV10-3 to TRBJ2-1; D might be TRBD2 (6 bases). The CDR3 sequence is 13 residues long. V was trimmed by 10 bases and J by 8 bases, leaving 18 bases between them. Germline V gene data show CDR1 as ENHRY and CDR2 as SYGVKD. The CDR3 coding sequence is TGTGCCACCCTCCGGGAGCCGGGGGATGAGCAGTTCTTC. It specifies CATLREPGDEQFF.

This clone has just a few counts. The chain employs TRBV28 and TRBJ1-5; 7 nucleotides line up with TRBD1. Germline loops: CDR1 MDHEN, CDR2 SYDVKM. The V and J ends lost 8 bases and 7 bases, in that order; junction bases with no gene match: 14. This CDR3 region has 15 residues. CDR3 amino acids: CASGVRQGLYQPQHF. For the CDR3, the DNA is TGTGCCAGCGGGGTTCGACAGGGATTATACCAGCCCCAGCATTTT.

This chain connects TRBV30 to TRBJ1-1, with D possibly matching TRBD1 (5 bases). The CDR3 extends over 13 amino acids. Germline values: CDR1 GTSNPN, CDR2 SVGIG (reference sequence). V dropped 3 bases and J dropped 1 base, with 9 bases sitting between them. In DNA, the CDR3 is TGTGCCTGGAGGTACGGGGGGAACACTGAAGCTTTCTTT. Amino acids: CAWRYGGNTEAFF. Using reference TRBV30 and TRBJ1-1 for the parts outside the CDR3, the full variable domain is SQTIHQWPATLVQPVGSPLSLECTVEGTSNPNLYWYRQAAGRGLQLLFYSVGIGQISSEVPQNLSASRPQDRQFILSSKKLLLSDSGFYLCAWRYGGNTEAFFGQGTRLTVV.

This chain connects TRBV7-2 to TRBJ2-1; D remains ambiguous. Germline assignment: CDR1 SGHTA and CDR2 FQGNSA. The V end was cut by 2 bases, the J end by 5 bases, with 7 bases between. CDR3 length equals 13 residues. The CDR3 nucleotides are TGTGCCAGCAGCTTATTATCTAACAATGAGCAGTTCTTC. Protein: CASSLLSNNEQFF.

The chain carries TRBV15 and TRBJ2-1; 7 positions agree with TRBD2. Per the germline V gene, CDR1 is LNHNV and CDR2 is YYDKDF (reference sequence). The V and J ends lost 0 bases and 7 bases, in that order; junction bases with no gene match: 12. The CDR3 consists of 17 residues. As DNA, the CDR3 is TGTGCCACCAGCAGAGATCCTAGCGGACCGAGGGGTAATGAGCAGTTCTTC. It is translated as CATSRDPSGPRGNEQFF.

This chain uses TRBV27 with TRBJ2-1, with 8 positions matching TRBD2. The CDR3 is 15 amino acids. Trimming took 6 bases from V and 8 from J; bases not matched to a gene: 12. Looked up from germline, CDR1 is MNHEY and CDR2 is SMNVEV (reference sequence). Here the CDR3 reads CASSPRAGVLDEQFF. CDR3 nucleotide sequence: TGTGCCAGCAGCCCCCGAGCGGGAGTCTTGGATGAGCAGTTCTTC.

The chain combines TRBV9 with TRBJ2-7; TRBD2 agrees at 8 bases. CDR1 and CDR2 (germline): SGDLS, YYNGEE. Trimming at V came to 3 bases and at J to 6 bases, leaving 11 bases not matched to a gene. The CDR3 has 15 residues. The CDR3 reads CASSASGTRGGEQYF. DNA for the CDR3: TGTGCCAGCAGCGCATCCGGGACTAGGGGCGGCGAGCAGTACTTC.

This clone occurred a few times. This sequence joins TRBV5-4 and TRBJ2-5; 10 bases are shared with TRBD2. Per the germline V gene, CDR1 is SGHNT and CDR2 is YYREEE (reference sequence). Trimming at V came to 6 bases and at J to 5 bases, leaving 4 bases not matched to a gene. The CDR3 runs to 13 residues. The CDR3 DNA follows: TGTGCCAGCACAGCGGGAGGGCCCGAGACCCAGTACTTC. Translated, it gives CASTAGGPETQYF.